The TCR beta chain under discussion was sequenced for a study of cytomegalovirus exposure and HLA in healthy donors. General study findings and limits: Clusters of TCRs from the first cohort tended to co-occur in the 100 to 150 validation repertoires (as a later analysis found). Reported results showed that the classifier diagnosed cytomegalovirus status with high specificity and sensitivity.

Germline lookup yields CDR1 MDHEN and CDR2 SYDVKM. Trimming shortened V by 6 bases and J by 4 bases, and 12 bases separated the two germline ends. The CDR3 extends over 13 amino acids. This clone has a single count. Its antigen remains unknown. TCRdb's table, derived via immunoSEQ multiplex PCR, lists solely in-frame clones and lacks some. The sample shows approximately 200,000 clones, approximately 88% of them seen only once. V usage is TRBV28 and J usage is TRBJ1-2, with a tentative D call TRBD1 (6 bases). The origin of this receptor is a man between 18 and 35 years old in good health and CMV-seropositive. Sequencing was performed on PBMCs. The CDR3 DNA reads TGTGCCAGCAGCTCTGGACAGTTCTATGGCTACACCTTC. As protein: CASSSGQFYGYTF.